The entry below describes one T cell receptor beta chain. CDR3 size: 13 residues. J lost 3 bases, V lost 6 bases, and 6 bases had no gene match. Germline CDR1 SGHRS, CDR2 YFSETQ. These data belong to a study of control samples from healthy donors and cancer patients. Repertoires were generated with immunoSEQ multiplex PCR, while TCRdb's copy carries only in-frame clones and drops some. The sample shows about 86,000 clones, over 90% of them seen only once. Sequenced material: blood. V and J are TRBV5-1 and TRBJ2-7, with 7 nucleotides matching TRBD2. The sequence was obtained from a woman younger than 45 in good health. The chain's CDR3 is CASMAGVNYEQYF. In DNA, the CDR3 is TGCGCCAGCATGGCGGGAGTCAACTACGAGCAGTACTTC.